A selection of T cell receptor beta chains follows, all from one sample in a study of beta chain features in type 1 diabetes. Assay used: immunoSEQ multiplex PCR; TCRdb lists only in-frame clones, some missing. There are 300,000 to 350,000 clones in the sample; 13% occur only once, and roughly 0.015% lies in the top ten. The sample taken for sequencing was naive CD4+ T cells from blood. The receptors originated from a woman between 18 and 29 years old with type 1 diabetes. CDR3s include the opening cysteine and the closing phenylalanine or tryptophan.

J gene: TRBJ1-1; V gene: TRBV7-9; CDR3 protein: CASSSQGGQGEAFF
J gene: TRBJ2-3; V gene: TRBV19; CDR3 protein: CASRLAGTDTQYF
J gene: TRBJ1-1; V gene: TRBV2; CDR3 protein: CASNWGGALATEAFF
J gene: TRBJ2-1; V gene: TRBV9; CDR3 protein: CASSVGQGSVNEQFF
J gene: TRBJ1-4; V gene: TRBV6-6; CDR3 protein: CASAPLQGPNEKLFF
J gene: TRBJ1-5; V gene: TRBV11-2; CDR3 protein: CASSYVQGYQPQHF
J gene: TRBJ1-5; V gene: TRBV28; CDR3 protein: CASSLGQALRPQHF
J gene: TRBJ2-7; V gene: TRBV7-9; CDR3 protein: CASRRLAEYF
J gene: TRBJ2-3; V gene: TRBV5-6; CDR3 protein: CASSAGTDTQYF
J gene: TRBJ2-1; V gene: TRBV9; CDR3 protein: CASSRPATGVQFF
J gene: TRBJ2-5; V gene: TRBV11-2; CDR3 protein: CASSLAGLAQETQYF
J gene: TRBJ1-3; V gene: TRBV4-2; CDR3 protein: CASSQDRGGASGNTIYF
J gene: TRBJ2-3; V gene: TRBV7-2; CDR3 protein: CASVGGGTDTQYF
J gene: TRBJ2-1; V gene: TRBV10-3; CDR3 protein: CAISEGLAGPNEQFF
J gene: TRBJ2-7; V gene: TRBV19; CDR3 protein: CASSALAGGTYEQYF
J gene: TRBJ2-7; V gene: TRBV6-1; CDR3 protein: CASKGRGRGYEQYF
J gene: TRBJ2-6; V gene: TRBV19; CDR3 protein: CATQEGTGANVLTF
J gene: TRBJ2-3; V gene: TRBV27; CDR3 protein: CASSLWGGTDTQYF
J gene: TRBJ2-7; V gene: TRBV7-9; CDR3 protein: CASSLTSGSWNEQYF
J gene: TRBJ1-1; V gene: TRBV7-9; CDR3 protein: CASSPEVMNTEAFF
J gene: TRBJ2-3; V gene: TRBV28; CDR3 protein: CASSISGRAQYF
J gene: TRBJ2-5; V gene: TRBV7-8; CDR3 protein: CASTTHGGETQYF
J gene: TRBJ2-5; V gene: TRBV25-1; CDR3 protein: CASIGTDQETQYF
J gene: TRBJ1-4; V gene: TRBV30; CDR3 protein: CAWSVGVGVEKLFF